This T cell receptor beta chain was retrieved from a study of T cells in Graves' hyperthyroidism and ophthalmopathy. The source material, RNA transcripts, was used to amplify TCR beta CDR3 regions. When the TCR CDR3 underwent first-round RT-PCR, the HTBI primer set was used. TCRdb re-analysed the multiplex PCR reads in MiXCR, keeping a single row per CDR3 protein. The table shows approximately 300,000 distinct CDR3 sequences, with about 18% occurring only once. Details on this clonotype: What it binds is unknown. A much more abundant neighbour one base away suggests this may be a read error.

Notes on the study in general: Ophthalmopathy and stable hyperthyroidism were separated by a 13 V-J model. Blood samples included most of the expanded thyroid clonotypes exceeding 0.001.

This CDR3 spans 15 amino acids. This receptor was obtained from a woman in her sixties or seventies with Graves' ophthalmopathy. Material: blood. The rearrangement uses TRBV12-3 or TRBV12-4 and TRBJ1-6, with 9 nucleotides matching TRBD1. The CDR3 nucleotides are TGTGCCGGCAGTTTCGGACAGGGGCGTAATTCACCCCTCCACTTT. Protein: CAGSFGQGRNSPLHF.